This TCR beta chain was found in a study of blood T cell repertoires in COVID-19. At the level of the study: Samples representing acute and convalescent COVID-19 were sourced from the United States, Italy and Spain. T cells, B-cell-depleted T cells, or PBMCs supplied cDNA or gDNA.

Source study methods: Amplified reference gene primers provided the basis for estimating nucleated cell counts. Profiling relied on immunoSEQ multiplex PCR, and the TCRdb table lists in-frame clones only, not all of them. V and J calls and clone size are those listed in that table; D and trimming were worked out from the DNA. The sample contains more than 95,000 clones, approximately 82% of which appear only once. The V end was cut by 4 bases, the J end by 3 bases, with 7 bases between. This CDR3 contains 14 residues. Germline V gives CDR1 MNHEY, CDR2 SMNVEV (reference sequence). The gene calls are TRBV27 and TRBJ1-6; no reliable D call. The sequence came from a man in his 60s with acute or convalescent COVID-19. The sequenced sample consisted of peripheral blood. The CDR3: CASSSRGYNSPLHF. The CDR3 DNA is TGTGCCAGCAGTTCAAGAGGCTATAATTCACCCCTCCACTTT.